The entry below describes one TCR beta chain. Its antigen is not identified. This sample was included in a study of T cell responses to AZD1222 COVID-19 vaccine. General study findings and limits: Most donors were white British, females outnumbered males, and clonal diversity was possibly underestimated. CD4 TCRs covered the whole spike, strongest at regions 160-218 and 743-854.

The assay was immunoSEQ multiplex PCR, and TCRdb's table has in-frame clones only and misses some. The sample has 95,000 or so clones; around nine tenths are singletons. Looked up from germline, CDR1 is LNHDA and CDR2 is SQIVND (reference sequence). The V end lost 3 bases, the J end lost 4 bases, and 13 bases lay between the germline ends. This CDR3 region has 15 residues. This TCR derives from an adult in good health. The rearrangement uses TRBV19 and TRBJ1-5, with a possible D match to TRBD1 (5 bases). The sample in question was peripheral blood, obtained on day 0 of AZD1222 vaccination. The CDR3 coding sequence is TGTGCCAGTAGTATTGGTAGACAGTCGAATCAGCCCCAGCATTTT. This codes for CASSIGRQSNQPQHF.